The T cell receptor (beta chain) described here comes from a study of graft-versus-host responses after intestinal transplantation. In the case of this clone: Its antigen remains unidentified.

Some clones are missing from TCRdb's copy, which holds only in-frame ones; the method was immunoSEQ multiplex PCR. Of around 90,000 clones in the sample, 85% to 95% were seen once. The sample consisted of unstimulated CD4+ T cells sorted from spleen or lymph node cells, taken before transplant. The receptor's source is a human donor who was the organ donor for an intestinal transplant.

CDR3 sequence reads: CASRDRGGRETQYF. CDR3 coding DNA: TGTGCCAGTCGGGACAGGGGTGGTAGAGAGACCCAGTACTTC. The chain joins TRBV19 to TRBJ2-5, with 10 nucleotides matching TRBD1. V was pared by 8 bases and J by 4 bases, with 7 bases of the junction left unmatched. The V gene's germline CDR1 is LNHDA and CDR2 SQIVND (reference sequence). CDR3 length: 14 amino acids.